This TCR beta chain was identified in a study of blood T cell repertoires in COVID-19. On the study more broadly: Acute and convalescent COVID-19 samples came from the United States, Italy and Spain.

The repertoire was sequenced with immunoSEQ multiplex PCR; TCRdb's copy has only in-frame clones and lacks some. Counted here are about 130,000 clones, 65% to 85% occurring once; the ten biggest clones make up 1.9%. The CDR3 consists of 13 residues. V was pared by 0 bases and J by 9 bases, with 10 bases between. From germline, CDR1 is SGHRS and CDR2 YFSETQ. The TCR originated in a man aged 70-80 years with acute or convalescent COVID-19. The chain combines TRBV5-1 with TRBJ2-1; D might be TRBD2 (6 bases). Sequencing was done on a sample of peripheral blood. The CDR3 is CASSLGRGIEQFF. DNA of the CDR3: TGCGCCAGCAGCTTGGGGCGCGGGATTGAGCAGTTCTTC.